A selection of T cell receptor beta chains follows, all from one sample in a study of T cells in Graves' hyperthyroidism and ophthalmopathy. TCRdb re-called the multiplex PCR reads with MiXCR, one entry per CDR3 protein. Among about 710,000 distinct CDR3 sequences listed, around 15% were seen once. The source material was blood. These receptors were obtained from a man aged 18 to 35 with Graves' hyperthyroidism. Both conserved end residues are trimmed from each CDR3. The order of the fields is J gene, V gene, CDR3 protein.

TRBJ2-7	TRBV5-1	ASSGQSSYEQY
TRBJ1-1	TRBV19	ASTPWIGMNTEAF
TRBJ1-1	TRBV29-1	SVDRGMNTEAF
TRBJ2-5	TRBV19	ASSIGGRSKETQY
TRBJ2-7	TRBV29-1	SVVDRSSYEQY
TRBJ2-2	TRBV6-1	ASSVRTGGELF
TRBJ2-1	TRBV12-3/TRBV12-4	ASSRRVNLYNEQF
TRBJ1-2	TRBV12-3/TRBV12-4	ASSPTRERGGYT
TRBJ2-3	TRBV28	ASSPRPGTSTDTQY
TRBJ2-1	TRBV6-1	ASSAGDRYYNEQF
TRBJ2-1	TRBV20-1	SARGGTGGNEQF
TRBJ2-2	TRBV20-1	SASFPLAGDGTGELF
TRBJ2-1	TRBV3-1	ASSQGGPENEQF
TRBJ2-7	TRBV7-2	ASSLPSGTYEQY
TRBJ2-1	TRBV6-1	ASSDGTGRNEQF
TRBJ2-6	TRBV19	ASSIPGANVLT
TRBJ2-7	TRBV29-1	SVLLLAHEQY
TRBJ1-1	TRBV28	ASSFRRGAF
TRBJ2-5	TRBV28	ASLGTRQETQY
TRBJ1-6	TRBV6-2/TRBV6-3	ASRRDSLRSPLH
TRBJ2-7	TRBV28	ASSSQGHEQY
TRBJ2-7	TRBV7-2	ASSTSGGGSLAYEQY
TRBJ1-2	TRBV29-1	SVTPGRALSHGYT
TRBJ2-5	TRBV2	ASSEAVTGGETQY